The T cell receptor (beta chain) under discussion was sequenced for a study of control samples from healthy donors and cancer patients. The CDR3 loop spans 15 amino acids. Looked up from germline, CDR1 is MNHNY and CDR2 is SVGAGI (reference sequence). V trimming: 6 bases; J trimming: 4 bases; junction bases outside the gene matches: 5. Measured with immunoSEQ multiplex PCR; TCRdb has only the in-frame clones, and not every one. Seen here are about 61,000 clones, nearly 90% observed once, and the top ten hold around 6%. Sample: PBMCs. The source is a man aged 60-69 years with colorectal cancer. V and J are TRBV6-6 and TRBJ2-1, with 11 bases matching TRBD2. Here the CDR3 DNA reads TGTGCCAGCAGCAAAACTAGCGGGGGATACAATGAGCAGTTCTTC. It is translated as CASSKTSGGYNEQFF.